Following are 7 T cell receptor beta chains from one sample sequenced in a study of blood T cells in healthy people across ages. Alongside a J-beta primer mix, a sample-barcoded 5' primer served in a second PCR lasting about 7 to 12 cycles. TCRdb independently ran MiXCR on the 5' RACE reads; one entry per CDR3 protein. Of a few hundred thousand distinct CDR3 sequences listed, 50% to 60% were seen once; the top ten hold under 60%. The sequenced material came from blood. These receptors came from a man between 60 and 75 years old in good health.

The genes are TRBV7-3 and TRBJ2-1; 9 bases align to TRBD1. CDR1 SGHTA and CDR2 FQGTGA come from the germline V gene. This CDR3 region has 15 residues. Losses at the gene ends were 4 bases for V and 9 bases for J; bases not matched to a gene: 10. The CDR3: CASSSRPGQGGEQFF. As DNA, the CDR3 is TGTGCCAGCAGCTCGCGGCCGGGACAGGGTGGTGAGCAGTTCTTC.

CDR3 nucleotide sequence: TGTGCCACCCTTTCAGGGGGACTAGCGGGAGATGGCGAGCAGTACTTC. This gives the protein CATLSGGLAGDGEQYF. V is TRBV28 and J is TRBJ2-7, with TRBD2 matching 14 bases. V lost 10 bases to trimming and J lost 6 bases; unmatched junction nucleotides: 14. CDR1 is MDHEN, CDR2 SYDVKM, per germline. The length of the CDR3 is 16 residues.

A few counts support this clonotype. This sequence joins TRBV20-1 and TRBJ2-3; TRBD1 agrees at 9 bases. V lost 6 bases, J lost 6 bases, and 10 bases stayed unmatched. This CDR3 has 14 residues. Germline V gene data show CDR1 as DFQATT and CDR2 as SNEGSKA (reference sequence). CDR3 coding DNA: TGCAGTGCCTCCGGGACAGGGCTTTGGGATACGCAGTATTTT. It encodes CSASGTGLWDTQYF.

Remarks on this clonotype: This clone may be a read error of a much larger clone one base away. The DNA for the CDR3 is TGCAGCGCTGACGACCGACAGGGACGTTGTAATGAGCAGTTCTTC. The encoded protein is CSADDRQGRCNEQFF. The chain links TRBV29-1 to TRBJ2-1; 7 bases line up with TRBD1. Germline V CDR1 and CDR2: SQVTM, ANQGSEA. J lost 7 bases, V lost 7 bases, and 16 bases had no gene match. This CDR3 comprises 15 residues.

V and J are TRBV5-1 and TRBJ2-3; 8 nucleotides match TRBD1. The CDR3 totals 15 residues. Germline CDR1 reads SGHRS; CDR2 reads YFSETQ. Trimming at V came to 7 bases and at J to 4 bases, leaving 11 bases not matched to a gene. CDR3 DNA sequence: TGCGCCAGCGGGGCCCTCGGACAGGGACCAGATACGCAGTATTTT. It encodes CASGALGQGPDTQYF.

The chain is built from TRBV7-9 and TRBJ1-2, with TRBD1 identical over 8 bases. The germline V gene encodes CDR1 SEHNR and CDR2 FQNEAQ (reference sequence). V trimming: 5 bases; J trimming: 3 bases; junction bases outside the gene matches: 8. The CDR3 contains 15 residues. The CDR3 loop reads CASSQGQAFYYGYTF. The CDR3 DNA sequence: TGTGCCAGCAGCCAGGGACAGGCCTTTTACTATGGCTACACCTTC.

The chain carries TRBV7-2 and TRBJ2-3, with D unresolved. The CDR3 runs 15 residues. Per germline, CDR1 SGHTA and CDR2 FQGNSA. V dropped 2 bases and J dropped 7 bases, with 16 bases sitting between them. CDR3 residues: CASSLSSTISNTQYF. The CDR3 DNA follows: TGTGCCAGCAGCTTATCTTCAACTATCTCAAATACGCAGTATTTT.